The clone carrying this T cell receptor beta chain was observed a few times. The antigen is not known. The data stem from a study of long-term antiretroviral therapy in people with HIV. Survey-level immunoSEQ v3.0 assays were run. Libraries were prepared by immunoSEQ multiplex PCR; TCRdb keeps only in-frame clonotypes and omits some of them. This sample has about 28,000 clones, with more than 75% found just once. Study-level findings and limits: Post-ART samples showed increased diversity that remained below transplant donor control levels. Repertoires with HIV possessed tighter CDR3 length spans than those of controls.

Trimming shortened V by 3 bases and J by 4 bases, and 4 bases separated the two germline ends. Germline V gene lookup returns CDR1 ENHRY and CDR2 SYGVKD. There are 12 residues in the CDR3. HIV-positive participants all received treatment in the United States. This sequence joins TRBV10-3 and TRBJ1-3; unclear D gene. The starting material was unsorted PBMCs, obtained 2 years after starting antiretroviral therapy. The receptor was derived from a man aged 45 to 65 with HIV. The CDR3 loop is CAISDSGNTIYF. In nucleotides, the CDR3 is TGTGCCATCAGTGACAGCGGAAACACCATATATTTT.